This TCR beta chain was identified in a study of blood T cells in healthy people across ages. Germline loops: CDR1 SGHTA, CDR2 FQGTGA. This CDR3 spans 17 amino acids. J was trimmed by 8 bases and V by 2 bases; bases with no gene match: 13. This clonotype has a count of ten or more. Together with a sample-barcoded 5' primer, a J-beta primer mix was included in a second PCR lasting about 7 to 11 cycles. Sequencing of every sample gave 2.5 million or more CDR3-containing paired-end reads. TCRdb fed the 5' RACE reads into MiXCR, producing one record per CDR3 protein. This sample yields around 670,000 distinct CDR3 sequences, of which about 30% are seen a single time; roughly 14% belongs to the top ten.

This TCR was sampled from a woman of 80 years or more in good health. The rearrangement links TRBV7-3 to TRBJ2-1, with 9 bases fitting TRBD2. Input material: blood. DNA for the CDR3: TGTGCCAGCAGCTTAGTCTCTGCGGGGGGGCCCGGGGATGAGCAGTTCTTC. The encoded protein is CASSLVSAGGPGDEQFF.